The 32 T cell receptor beta chains below come from one sample, sequenced in a study of blood T cell repertoires in COVID-19. The assay was immunoSEQ multiplex PCR, and TCRdb's table has in-frame clones only and misses some. The profile shows 200,000 to 300,000 clones, about four fifths of them singletons. The sequenced sample consisted of peripheral blood. The source of these receptors is a woman under 30 with acute or convalescent COVID-19.

V usage is TRBV27 and J usage is TRBJ1-1; TRBD1 might be the D (5 bases). The CDR3 is 13 residues long. Trimming took off 6 bases at V and 1 base at J, with 9 bases between the two ends. Germline V gene sequence: CDR1 MNHEY, CDR2 SMNVEV (reference sequence). CDR3 bases: TGTGCCAGCAGATCGGACAAGAACACTGAAGCTTTCTTT. Translated, it gives CASRSDKNTEAFF.

This rearrangement joins TRBV15 to TRBJ1-5; perhaps TRBD1 as D (5 bases). Germline CDR1 LNHNV, CDR2 YYDKDF (reference sequence). The CDR3 consists of 14 residues. The V end lost 6 bases, the J end lost 7 bases, and 16 bases lay between the germline ends. The CDR3 bases are TGTGCCACCAGAAACGACAAGGGGTTCCAGCCCCAGCATTTT. This translates into CATRNDKGFQPQHF.

The rearrangement links TRBV13 to TRBJ2-1; the D gene is possibly TRBD1 (7 bases). The CDR3 is 16 amino acids. V lost 4 bases and J 6 bases, leaving 19 bases between the germline ends. The germline CDR1 and CDR2 sequences are PRHDT and FYEKMQ (reference sequence). DNA of the CDR3: TGTGCCAGCAGCTCCCTATCGGAGGGGGCCGGCAATGAGCAGTTCTTC. This codes for CASSSLSEGAGNEQFF.

The chain joins TRBV29-1 to TRBJ1-1; D uncertain. Trimming pared 4 bases from V and 1 base from J, leaving 7 bases between. Germline CDR1 reads SQVTM; CDR2 reads ANQGSEA. The CDR3 extends over 12 amino acids. The DNA of the CDR3 is TGCAGCGTTGGAGTCGGGAACACTGAAGCTTTCTTT. This encodes CSVGVGNTEAFF. Supplemented by reference TRBV29-1 and TRBJ1-1, the full variable domain reads SAVISQKPSRDICQRGTSLTIQCQVDSQVTMMFWYRQQPGQSLTLIATANQGSEATYESGFVIDKFPISRPNLTFSTLTVSNMSPEDSSIYLCSVGVGNTEAFFGQGTRLTVV.

CDR3 coding DNA: TGTGCCAGCAGTTTAGGGATGAGGGGGTTGGACACCGGGGAGCTGTTTTTT. Residues: CASSLGMRGLDTGELFF. This sequence joins TRBV27 and TRBJ2-2, with a tentative D call TRBD1 (6 bases). Trimming pared 2 bases from V and 3 bases from J, leaving 16 bases between. Germline assignment: CDR1 MNHEY and CDR2 SMNVEV (reference sequence). This CDR3 spans 17 amino acids.

This chain uses TRBV29-1 with TRBJ1-1; D gene unclear. CDR3 size: 11 residues. CDR1 is SQVTM, CDR2 ANQGSEA, per germline. The V gene lost 5 bases and the J gene lost 6 bases, with 10 bases spanning the gap. CDR3 sequence reads: CSVRRAPEAFF. CDR3 sequence (DNA): TGCAGCGTTCGGAGGGCCCCTGAAGCTTTCTTT.

The rearrangement joins TRBV12-3 or TRBV12-4 to TRBJ2-1; TRBD2 agrees at 7 bases. The CDR3 covers 11 residues. V gave up 7 bases and J gave up 13 bases; unmatched junction bases: 7. CDR3 DNA: TGTGCCAGCACCTTGGGGGGGGTCCAGTTCTTC. It encodes CASTLGGVQFF.

The chain carries TRBV5-1 and TRBJ1-1, with a tentative D call TRBD1 (6 bases). The CDR3 sequence is 16 residues long. Looked up from germline, CDR1 is SGHRS and CDR2 is YFSETQ. The germline V and J ends were trimmed by 0 bases and 0 bases, with 12 bases remaining between them. This CDR3 is CASSLVQGGMNTEAFF. CDR3 in DNA: TGCGCCAGCAGCTTGGTACAGGGTGGTATGAACACTGAAGCTTTCTTT.

The genes are TRBV3-1 (or the pseudogene TRBV3-2) and TRBJ2-7; D is uncertain. Germline values: CDR1 LGHDT, CDR2 YNNKEL (reference sequence). V was shortened by 3 bases and J by 0 bases, with 9 bases between the two germline ends. The CDR3 sequence is 14 residues long. The CDR3, as DNA: TGTGCCAGCAGCCATACGGTACTCTCCTACGAGCAGTACTTC. It codes for CASSHTVLSYEQYF.

The rearrangement joins TRBV27 to TRBJ2-3; weak D call: TRBD2 (6 bases). Trimming stripped 2 bases from V and 1 base from J, with 10 bases between. Germline-derived CDR1 and CDR2 are MNHEY and SMNVEV (reference sequence). The CDR3 is 15 residues long. CDR3 sequence (DNA): TGTGCCAGCAGTTTACCAGGAGGGGGCACAGATACGCAGTATTTT. Its translation is CASSLPGGGTDTQYF.

The J gene is TRBJ1-4, the V gene TRBV11-2, with 10 bases lining up with TRBD1. Per germline, CDR1 SGHAT and CDR2 FQNNGV. J was trimmed by 7 bases and V by 2 bases; bases with no gene match: 13. CDR3 length equals 18 residues. Here the CDR3 reads CASSLRPSFRDRGEKLFF. For the CDR3, the DNA is TGTGCCAGCAGCTTAAGGCCTTCGTTCCGGGACAGGGGTGAAAAACTGTTTTTT. The full variable domain, completed using reference TRBV11-2 and TRBJ1-4, is EAGVAQSPRYKIIEKRQSVAFWCNPISGHATLYWYQQILGQGPKLLIQFQNNGVVDDSQLPKDRFSAERLKGVDSTLKIQPAKLEDSAVYLCASSLRPSFRDRGEKLFFGSGTQLSVL.

This clone was recorded once. V is TRBV7-9 and J is TRBJ2-4; D is perhaps TRBD1 (6 bases). CDR3 size: 17 residues. V dropped 5 bases and J dropped 4 bases, with 21 bases sitting between them. CDR1 is SEHNR, CDR2 FQNEAQ, per germline (reference sequence). For the CDR3, the DNA is TGTGCCAGCAGCCCCGCCCGCGGACAGACCCGAAAAAACATTCAGTACTTC. Amino acids: CASSPARGQTRKNIQYF.

The V gene is TRBV27, the J gene TRBJ2-7; 12 bases map to TRBD2. Trimming cost V 6 bases and J 3 bases; bases outside gene matches: 6. The germline gives CDR1 MNHEY, CDR2 SMNVEV (reference sequence). The CDR3 contains 15 residues. This CDR3 is CASRKLAGGGYEQYF. In DNA, the CDR3 is TGTGCCAGCAGAAAACTAGCGGGAGGTGGCTACGAGCAGTACTTC.

The chain joins TRBV4-3 to TRBJ2-1; no reliable D call. Germline V lookup: CDR1 LGHNA, CDR2 YSLEER. The CDR3 runs 15 residues. Trimming cost V 3 bases and J 5 bases, with 14 bases left between them. The CDR3 region is CASSQGLGRHNEQFF. DNA of the CDR3: TGCGCCAGCAGCCAGGGCCTGGGTAGGCACAATGAGCAGTTCTTC.

The rearrangement joins TRBV5-1 to TRBJ1-1, with D possibly being TRBD1 (6 bases). V shed 2 bases and J shed 2 bases, with 13 bases lying between them. Germline values: CDR1 SGHRS, CDR2 YFSETQ. This CDR3 region has 15 residues. The CDR3 DNA reads TGCGCCAGCAGCTTCGGGGGGGCCCGAAACACTGAAGCTTTCTTT. This codes for CASSFGGARNTEAFF.

In this sample, this clone turned up once. J is TRBJ2-3 and V is TRBV19; 9 positions agree with TRBD2. With 5 bases clipped from V and 2 bases from J, the junction kept 5 bases outside the gene matches. The CDR3 covers 15 residues. CDR1 LNHDA and CDR2 SQIVND come from the germline V gene (reference sequence). CDR3 sequence (DNA): TGTGCCAGTAGTGTACTAGCGGGCAACACAGATACGCAGTATTTT. Translation gives CASSVLAGNTDTQYF.

The V and J genes are TRBV4-2 and TRBJ1-1, with 7 positions matching TRBD1. This CDR3 has 18 amino acids. Germline CDR1 reads LGHNA; CDR2 reads YNFKEQ. The trim removed 1 base at V and 10 bases at J, leaving 21 bases unmatched. This CDR3 is CASSQGQGGRGISERAFF. The CDR3 DNA is TGTGCCAGCAGCCAAGGTCAGGGAGGCAGGGGGATTTCGGAGAGAGCTTTCTTT.

This clone was seen only once. The chain is built from TRBV21-1 and TRBJ2-1; the table's D call, TRBD2, has no DNA check behind it. TRBV21-1 counts as a pseudogene. This CDR3 is built from 14 residues. DNA of the CDR3: TGTGCCAGCAGCGATAGCGGGAGATGGAATGAGCAGTTCTTC. Residues: CASSDSGRWNEQFF.

The chain carries TRBV7-9 and TRBJ1-2, with 9 bases lining up with TRBD1. V lost 4 bases, J lost 4 bases, and 4 bases stayed unmatched. The CDR3 spans 14 residues. Germline V gives CDR1 SEHNR, CDR2 FQNEAQ (reference sequence). The CDR3 region is CASSWTGDSYGYTF. The CDR3 bases are TGTGCCAGCAGCTGGACAGGGGATAGCTATGGCTACACCTTC.

V gene TRBV6-5 combines with J gene TRBJ2-5; TRBD2 aligns across 9 bases. The V gene end was trimmed by 6 bases and the J gene end by 5 bases; junction bases not matched to a gene: 10. The CDR3 extends over 15 amino acids. Germline lookup yields CDR1 MNHEY and CDR2 SVGAGI. DNA for the CDR3: TGTGCCAGCAGACCCGGACTAGCGTCGTCTGAGACCCAGTACTTC. This translates into CASRPGLASSETQYF.

This rearrangement joins TRBV19 to TRBJ1-2; D gene ambiguous. The CDR3 length is 13 residues. Trimming took off 1 base at V and 3 bases at J, with 6 bases between the two ends. The germline V gene has CDR1 LNHDA and CDR2 SQIVND (reference sequence). Written as DNA, the CDR3 is TGTGCCAGTAGTATAGGGGCGTACTATGGCTACACCTTC. This encodes CASSIGAYYGYTF.

The chain uses TRBV5-4 and TRBJ2-3, with TRBD2 as a possible D gene (6 bases). V shed 1 base and J shed 1 base, with 19 bases lying between them. Germline CDR1 is SGHNT and CDR2 is YYREEE (reference sequence). CDR3 length: 18 amino acids. CDR3 bases: TGTGCCAGCAGCTTGAGGGCTGGGGGTAGCGGAGGCACAGATACGCAGTATTTT. This translates into CASSLRAGGSGGTDTQYF.

CDR3 bases: TGTGCCAGCAGCCCCCCATACGGGAGCGAATTGAATGAGCAGTTCTTC. It translates to CASSPPYGSELNEQFF. The chain uses TRBV7-8 and TRBJ2-1; maybe TRBD2 (6 bases). V was cut by 5 bases and J by 7 bases, with 21 bases left in between. The CDR3 extends over 16 amino acids. Germline V gene sequence: CDR1 SGHVS, CDR2 FQNEAQ.

The genes are TRBV30 and TRBJ2-7; 9 bases match TRBD1. Trimming took 3 bases from V and 5 from J; bases not matched to a gene: 8. The CDR3 runs 14 residues. Germline V gene sequence: CDR1 GTSNPN, CDR2 SVGIG (reference sequence). The CDR3, as DNA: TGTGCCTGGAGATCCGGGACAGGGCTCCACGAGCAGTACTTC. Amino acid sequence: CAWRSGTGLHEQYF.

This sequence joins TRBV19 and TRBJ1-5; the D is unclear. The germline gives CDR1 LNHDA, CDR2 SQIVND (reference sequence). The CDR3 covers 15 residues. V was clipped by 5 bases and J by 0 bases, with 11 bases between them. The CDR3 spells CASSGKTHSNQPQHF. The CDR3, as DNA: TGTGCCAGTAGTGGAAAGACTCATAGCAATCAGCCCCAGCATTTT.

The J gene is TRBJ1-6, the V gene TRBV27, with 8 bases lining up with TRBD1. CDR1 and CDR2 (germline): MNHEY, SMNVEV (reference sequence). Trimming cost V 8 bases and J 7 bases; bases outside gene matches: 10. CDR3 length: 15 residues. CDR3 bases: TGTGCCAGCGGTGTAGACAGGGGTGACAATTCACCCCTCCACTTT. This translates into CASGVDRGDNSPLHF.

This chain links TRBV10-3 with TRBJ1-1, with D maybe TRBD1 (5 bases). The CDR3 sequence is 15 residues long. Trimming left V 2 bases short and J 4 bases short, with 14 bases between. The germline V gene encodes CDR1 ENHRY and CDR2 SYGVKD. The CDR3 is CAISENGGRGTEAFF. The CDR3 DNA sequence: TGTGCCATCAGTGAGAATGGGGGGAGAGGCACTGAAGCTTTCTTT.

V gene TRBV10-2 combines with J gene TRBJ2-2; maybe TRBD1 (6 bases). The CDR3 is made up of 15 amino acids. The V and J ends lost 8 bases and 6 bases respectively, with 19 bases between them. Germline assignment: CDR1 WSHSY and CDR2 SAAADI. CDR3 amino acids: CASARGQTGSGELFF. The CDR3 coding sequence is TGCGCCAGCGCCCGGGGACAAACTGGATCCGGGGAGCTGTTTTTT.

This clone showed up just once. The CDR3 sequence: CASSPPVRVTRSYTF. The CDR3 DNA follows: TGTGCCAGCTCACCACCGGTCAGGGTGACCCGGAGCTACACCTTC. V is TRBV18 and J is TRBJ1-2; the D gene is possibly TRBD1 (5 bases). Germline V gene data show CDR1 as KGHSH and CDR2 as LQKENI. CDR3 length: 15 amino acids. Trimming took 0 bases from V and 9 from J, leaving 17 bases between them.

The chain recombines TRBV30 with TRBJ2-1; 9 nucleotides line up with TRBD2. This CDR3 is built from 11 residues. V trimming: 5 bases; J trimming: 10 bases; junction bases outside the gene matches: 3. Germline V lookup: CDR1 GTSNPN, CDR2 SVGIG (reference sequence). CDR3 residues: CAWVAGEEQFF. CDR3 sequence (DNA): TGTGCCTGGGTAGCGGGAGAAGAGCAGTTCTTC. Filled out from reference TRBV30 and TRBJ2-1, the complete variable domain reads SQTIHQWPATLVQPVGSPLSLECTVEGTSNPNLYWYRQAAGRGLQLLFYSVGIGQISSEVPQNLSASRPQDRQFILSSKKLLLSDSGFYLCAWVAGEEQFFGPGTRLTVL.

The DNA of the CDR3 is TGTGCCAGCTCACCAGACACAGGGGCTGGAAACACCATATATTTT. This translates into CASSPDTGAGNTIYF. This chain uses TRBV18 with TRBJ1-3, with 7 bases aligning to TRBD1. The CDR3 consists of 15 residues. V lost 2 bases and J lost 2; bases outside the gene matches: 3. Germline lookup yields CDR1 KGHSH and CDR2 LQKENI.

The genes are TRBV5-8 and TRBJ1-1, with 7 bases that match TRBD1. Germline CDR1 is SGHTS and CDR2 is YDEGEE. Trimming removed 5 bases from V and 5 bases from J; junction bases left unmatched: 6. The length of the CDR3 is 13 residues. The CDR3, as DNA: TGTGCCAGCAGTGGAAGGGGGCGGACTGAAGCTTTCTTT. Its translation is CASSGRGRTEAFF.